The clone carrying this T cell receptor (beta chain) was observed a handful of times. V gave up 3 bases and J gave up 2 bases, with 8 bases separating them. Germline CDR1 KGHSH, CDR2 LQKENI. CDR3 length: 14 residues. These data belong to a study of beta chain features in type 1 diabetes. Sequencing targeted expressed TCRB transcripts, as all isolated RNA had been reverse transcribed. Measured with immunoSEQ multiplex PCR; TCRdb has only the in-frame clones, and not every one. The table records approximately 380,000 clones, more than 13% of them present only once. This clonotype was obtained from a woman aged 18-30 years in good health. The V and J genes are TRBV18 and TRBJ2-1, with D perhaps TRBD2 (6 bases). Sequences were obtained from naive CD4+ T cells from blood. CDR3 residues: CASSPSGAYNEQFF. The CDR3 coding sequence is TGTGCCAGCTCACCTAGCGGAGCCTACAATGAGCAGTTCTTC.